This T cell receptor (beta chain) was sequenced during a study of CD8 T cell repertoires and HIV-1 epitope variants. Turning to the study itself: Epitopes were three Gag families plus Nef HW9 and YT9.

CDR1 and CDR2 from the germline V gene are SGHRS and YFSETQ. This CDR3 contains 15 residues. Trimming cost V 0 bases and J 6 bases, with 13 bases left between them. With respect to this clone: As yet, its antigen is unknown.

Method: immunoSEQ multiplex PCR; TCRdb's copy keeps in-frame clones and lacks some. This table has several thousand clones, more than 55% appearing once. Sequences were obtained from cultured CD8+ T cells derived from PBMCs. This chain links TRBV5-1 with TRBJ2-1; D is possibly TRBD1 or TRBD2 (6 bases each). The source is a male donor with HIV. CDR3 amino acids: CASSLAPGAPNEQFF. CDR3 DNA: TGCGCCAGCAGCTTGGCGCCGGGGGCCCCCAATGAGCAGTTCTTC.